This T cell receptor beta chain was documented in a study of PD-1 blockade in classical Hodgkin lymphoma. Autologous stem cell transplantation was followed by relapse in every patient, and brentuximab vedotin exposure varied. Researchers report purifying CD4+ T cells from thawed PBMCs by magnetic negative selection. Looked up from germline, CDR1 is LNHDA and CDR2 is SQIVND (reference sequence). Trimming removed 4 bases from V and 0 bases from J, with 10 bases in between. This CDR3 has 15 amino acids. Produced via immunoSEQ multiplex PCR; TCRdb's table is partial and in-frame only. The table has several thousand clones, almost 80% seen once.

The source material was CD4+ T cells from blood, sampled at baseline. This sequence joins TRBV19 and TRBJ1-3; a possible D gene is TRBD1 (5 bases). This clonotype originated in a human donor with classical Hodgkin lymphoma. The CDR3 sequence: CASSNRPHSGNTIYF. The CDR3 DNA follows: TGTGCCAGTAGTAACAGGCCCCACTCTGGAAACACCATATATTTT.